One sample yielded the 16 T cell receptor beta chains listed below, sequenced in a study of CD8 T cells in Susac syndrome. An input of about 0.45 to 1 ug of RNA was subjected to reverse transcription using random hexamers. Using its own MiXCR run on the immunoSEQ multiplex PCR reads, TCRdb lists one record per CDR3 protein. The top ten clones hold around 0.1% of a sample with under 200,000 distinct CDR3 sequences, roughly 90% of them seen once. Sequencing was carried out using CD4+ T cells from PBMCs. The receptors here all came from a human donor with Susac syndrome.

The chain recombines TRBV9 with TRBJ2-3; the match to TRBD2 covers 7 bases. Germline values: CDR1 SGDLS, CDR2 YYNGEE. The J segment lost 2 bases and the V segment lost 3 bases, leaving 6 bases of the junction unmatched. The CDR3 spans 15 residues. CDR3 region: CASSEGAGLTDTQYF. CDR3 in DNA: TGTGCCAGCAGCGAGGGAGCGGGGCTCACAGATACGCAGTATTTT.

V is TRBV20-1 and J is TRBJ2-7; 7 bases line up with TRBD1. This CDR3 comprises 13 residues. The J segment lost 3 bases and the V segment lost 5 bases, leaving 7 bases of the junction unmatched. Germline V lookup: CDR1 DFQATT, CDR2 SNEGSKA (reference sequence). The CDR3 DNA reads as TGCAGTGCTGTTGGACAGGTTGGCTACGAGCAGTACTTC. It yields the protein CSAVGQVGYEQYF.

CDR3 protein: CASSPGQGKNQPQHF. The CDR3 DNA is TGTGCCAGCAGCCCGGGACAGGGAAAGAATCAGCCCCAGCATTTT. V is TRBV7-9 and J is TRBJ1-5; 9 positions match TRBD1. V lost 5 bases and J lost 4; bases outside the gene matches: 6. The CDR3 loop spans 15 amino acids. Germline CDR1 reads SEHNR; CDR2 reads FQNEAQ (reference sequence).

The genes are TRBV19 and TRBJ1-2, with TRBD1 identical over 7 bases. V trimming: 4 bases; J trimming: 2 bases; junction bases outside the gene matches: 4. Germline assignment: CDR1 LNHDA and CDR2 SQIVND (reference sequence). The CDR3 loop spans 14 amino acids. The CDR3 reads CASSTGTANYGYTF. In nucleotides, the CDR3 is TGTGCCAGTAGTACCGGGACAGCGAACTATGGCTACACCTTC.

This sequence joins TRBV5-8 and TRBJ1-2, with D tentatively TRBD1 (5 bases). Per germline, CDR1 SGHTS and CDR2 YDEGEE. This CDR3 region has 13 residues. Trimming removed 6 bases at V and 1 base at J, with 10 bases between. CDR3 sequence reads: CASNLQVNYGYTF. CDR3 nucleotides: TGTGCCAGCAACTTACAGGTTAACTATGGCTACACCTTC.

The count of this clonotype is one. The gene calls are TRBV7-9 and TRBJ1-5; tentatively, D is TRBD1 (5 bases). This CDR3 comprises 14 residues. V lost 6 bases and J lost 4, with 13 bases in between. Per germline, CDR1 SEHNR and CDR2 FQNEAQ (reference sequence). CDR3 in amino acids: CASSGPAGNQPQHF. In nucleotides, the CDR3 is TGTGCCAGCAGTGGCCCGGCAGGGAATCAGCCCCAGCATTTT.

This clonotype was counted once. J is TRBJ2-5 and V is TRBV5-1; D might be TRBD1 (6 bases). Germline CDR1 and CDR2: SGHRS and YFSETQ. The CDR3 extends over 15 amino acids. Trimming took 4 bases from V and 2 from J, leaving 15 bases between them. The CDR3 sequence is CASSLDRHGQETQYF. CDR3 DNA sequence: TGCGCCAGCAGCCTAGACAGGCACGGGCAAGAGACCCAGTACTTC.

CDR3 amino acids: CATLDGKLRDGYTF. Here the CDR3 DNA reads TGTGCCACCCTAGACGGCAAACTCAGGGATGGCTACACCTTC. This chain connects TRBV19 to TRBJ1-2; a weak D match, TRBD1 (5 bases). CDR1 and CDR2 (germline): LNHDA, SQIVND (reference sequence). The CDR3 is 14 amino acids. Trimming took off 10 bases at V and 6 bases at J, with 21 bases between the two ends.

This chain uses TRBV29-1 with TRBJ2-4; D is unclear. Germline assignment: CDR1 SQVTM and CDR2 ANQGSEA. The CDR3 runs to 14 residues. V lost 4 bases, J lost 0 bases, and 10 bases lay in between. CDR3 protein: CSVVDDIAKNIQYF. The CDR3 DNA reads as TGCAGCGTTGTAGACGATATAGCCAAAAACATTCAGTACTTC.

CDR3 residues: CASSQSDTGRPQHF. The CDR3 nucleotides read TGTGCCAGCAGCCAGTCGGACACTGGGCGGCCCCAGCATTTT. The chain combines TRBV4-2 with TRBJ1-5; TRBD1 is a possible D gene (5 bases). The V end was cut by 3 bases, the J end by 9 bases, with 15 bases between. The V gene's germline CDR1 is LGHNA and CDR2 YNFKEQ. This CDR3 spans 14 amino acids.

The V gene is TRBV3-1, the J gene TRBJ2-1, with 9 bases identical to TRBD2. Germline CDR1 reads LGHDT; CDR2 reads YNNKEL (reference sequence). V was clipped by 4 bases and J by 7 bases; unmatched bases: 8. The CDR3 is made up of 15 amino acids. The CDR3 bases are TGTGCCAGCAGCCGAGCCCAGCGGGAGGCGAATGAGCAGTTCTTC. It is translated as CASSRAQREANEQFF.

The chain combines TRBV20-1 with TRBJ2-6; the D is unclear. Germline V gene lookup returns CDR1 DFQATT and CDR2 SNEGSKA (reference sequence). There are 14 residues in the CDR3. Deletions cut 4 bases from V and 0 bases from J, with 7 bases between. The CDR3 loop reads CSATASSGANVLTF. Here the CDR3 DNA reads TGCAGTGCTACAGCCAGCTCTGGGGCCAACGTCCTGACTTTC.

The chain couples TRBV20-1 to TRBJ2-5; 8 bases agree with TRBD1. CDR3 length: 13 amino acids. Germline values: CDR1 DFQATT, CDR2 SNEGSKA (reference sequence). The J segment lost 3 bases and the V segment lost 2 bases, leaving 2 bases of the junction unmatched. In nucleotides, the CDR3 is TGCAGTGCTAGATTGACAGGGGAAGAGACCCAGTACTTC. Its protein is CSARLTGEETQYF.

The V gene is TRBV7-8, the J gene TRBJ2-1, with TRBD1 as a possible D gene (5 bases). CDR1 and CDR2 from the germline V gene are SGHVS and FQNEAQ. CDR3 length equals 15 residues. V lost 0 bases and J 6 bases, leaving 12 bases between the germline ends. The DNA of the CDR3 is TGTGCCAGCAGCTTAGCAGGGGTTTCGGGCAATGAGCAGTTCTTC. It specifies CASSLAGVSGNEQFF. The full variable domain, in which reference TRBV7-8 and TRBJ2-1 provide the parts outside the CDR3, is GAGVSQSPRYKVAKRGQDVALRCDPISGHVSLFWYQQALGQGPEFLTYFQNEAQLDKSGLPSDRFFAERPEGSVSTLKIQRTQQEDSAVYLCASSLAGVSGNEQFFGPGTRLTVL.

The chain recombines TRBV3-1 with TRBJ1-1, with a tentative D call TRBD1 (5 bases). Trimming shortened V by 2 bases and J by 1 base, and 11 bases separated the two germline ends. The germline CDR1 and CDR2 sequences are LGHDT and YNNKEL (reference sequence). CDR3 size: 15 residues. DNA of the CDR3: TGTGCCAGCAGCCAATTTTCAGGGAAGAACACTGAAGCTTTCTTT. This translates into CASSQFSGKNTEAFF. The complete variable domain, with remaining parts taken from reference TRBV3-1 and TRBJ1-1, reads DTAVSQTPKYLVTQMGNDKSIKCEQNLGHDTMYWYKQDSKKFLKIMFSYNNKELIINETVPNRFSPKSPDKAHLNLHINSLELGDSAVYFCASSQFSGKNTEAFFGQGTRLTVV.

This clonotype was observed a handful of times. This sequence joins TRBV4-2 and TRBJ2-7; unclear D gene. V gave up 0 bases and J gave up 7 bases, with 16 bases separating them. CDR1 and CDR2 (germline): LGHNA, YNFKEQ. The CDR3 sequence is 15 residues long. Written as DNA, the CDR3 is TGTGCCAGCAGCCAAGATATAGCCAGTTTATTTGAGCAGTACTTC. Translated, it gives CASSQDIASLFEQYF.